This T cell receptor beta chain was profiled in a study of T cells in localized non-small cell lung cancer. Whole-study findings and limits: Longer overall survival was linked to higher blood T cell density.

Here immunoSEQ multiplex PCR was the method, and the copy in TCRdb shows in-frame clones only, minus some. The repertoire holds over 2,000 clones, with about 30% as singletons. Note on this clone: The antigen remains undetermined.

Germline V gene lookup returns CDR1 MDHEN and CDR2 SYDVKM. This CDR3 contains 13 residues. The V gene lost 6 bases and the J gene lost 2 bases, with 11 bases spanning the gap. The gene calls are TRBV28 and TRBJ2-7, with D possibly being TRBD1 (6 bases). The TCR originated in a male donor aged 60 or over with stage III squamous cell lung carcinoma. The starting material was lung tumor tissue, obtained before any cancer treatment. This CDR3 is CASRGGMAYEQYF. The CDR3 region has the DNA TGTGCCAGCAGAGGGGGAATGGCCTACGAGCAGTACTTC.